Presented here are 22 T cell receptor beta chains from one specimen sequenced in a study of shared clonotypes between healthy human individuals. Naive CD8 cells lacked CD45RO, underwent positive selection for CCR7 and left out terminally differentiated effector memory CD45RA+ cells. TCRdb's table, derived via immunoSEQ multiplex PCR, lists solely in-frame clones and lacks some. The sample has about 580,000 clones; 95% to 98% are singletons. The material sequenced was naive CD8+ T cells sorted from blood. These receptors were collected from a young man in good health.

The chain carries TRBV25-1 and TRBJ1-1, with a possible D match to TRBD1 (6 bases). The V and J ends lost 1 base and 6 bases respectively, with 15 bases between them. The CDR3 has 15 residues. Looked up from germline, CDR1 is MGHDK and CDR2 is SYGVNS. The CDR3 bases are TGTGCCAGCAGTGAATCCGGCTTGGGGGCCGCTGAAGCTTTCTTT. It is translated as CASSESGLGAAEAFF.

The chain joins TRBV9 to TRBJ1-5; no reliable D call. The length of the CDR3 is 16 residues. Germline V CDR1 and CDR2: SGDLS, YYNGEE. Trimming pared 4 bases from V and 5 bases from J, leaving 19 bases between. CDR3 amino acids: CASSPGEGRLDQPQHF. The CDR3 DNA follows: TGTGCCAGCAGCCCTGGGGAAGGGAGGTTGGATCAGCCCCAGCATTTT.

This chain connects TRBV6-5 to TRBJ2-1; TRBD1 might be the D (6 bases). V lost 6 bases and J 10 bases, leaving 13 bases between the germline ends. The V gene's germline CDR1 is MNHEY and CDR2 SVGAGI. The length of the CDR3 is 12 residues. CDR3 sequence: CASRTQGNEQFF. DNA for the CDR3: TGTGCCAGCAGAACTCAGGGGAACGAGCAGTTCTTC.

The rearrangement joins TRBV27 to TRBJ2-7, with TRBD1 as a possible D gene (6 bases). The CDR3 consists of 15 residues. With 0 bases removed from V and 2 bases from J, the gap between germline ends came to 11 bases. In germline, CDR1 is MNHEY, CDR2 SMNVEV (reference sequence). This chain's CDR3 is CASSLSGTPTYEQYF. In DNA form, the CDR3 reads TGTGCCAGCAGTTTATCGGGGACACCCACCTACGAGCAGTACTTC.

V and J are TRBV5-1 and TRBJ1-1, with 7 bases identical to TRBD1. Germline-derived CDR1 and CDR2 are SGHRS and YFSETQ. The CDR3 length is 15 residues. Trimming at V came to 4 bases and at J to 1 base, leaving 7 bases not matched to a gene. CDR3 loop: CASSTLEGANTEAFF. The CDR3 coding sequence is TGCGCCAGCAGCACCTTGGAGGGGGCGAACACTGAAGCTTTCTTT.

The CDR3 bases are TGTGCCATCCGAGAAAATTTCGGGGACAGGGTGAACACCGGGGAGCTGTTTTTT. This encodes CAIRENFGDRVNTGELFF. This rearrangement joins TRBV10-3 to TRBJ2-2; 9 bases match TRBD1. The CDR3 covers 18 residues. V shed 8 bases and J 1 base; nucleotides not matched to a gene: 14. Germline V gives CDR1 ENHRY, CDR2 SYGVKD.

The chain carries TRBV5-1 and TRBJ1-3; D call uncertain. The CDR3 sequence is 15 residues long. CDR1 and CDR2 from the germline V gene are SGHRS and YFSETQ. Trimming removed 3 bases at V and 6 bases at J, with 16 bases between. This chain's CDR3 is CASSSAGFDLNTIYF. For the CDR3, the DNA is TGCGCCAGCAGCTCAGCCGGGTTCGACTTAAACACCATATATTTT.

The V call is TRBV19, the J call TRBJ1-1; D may be TRBD1 (5 bases). Trimming shortened V by 7 bases and J by 5 bases, and 17 bases separated the two germline ends. The CDR3 runs 14 residues. CDR1 and CDR2 (germline): LNHDA, SQIVND (reference sequence). Here the CDR3 reads CASIPSGGWTEAFF. CDR3 DNA: TGTGCCAGTATCCCCTCGGGGGGGTGGACTGAAGCTTTCTTT.

This chain connects TRBV10-3 to TRBJ2-1, with 8 bases aligning to TRBD1. V lost 10 bases and J lost 9; bases outside the gene matches: 5. The CDR3 loop spans 11 amino acids. CDR1 ENHRY and CDR2 SYGVKD come from the germline V gene. The CDR3 reads CATTQGGEQFF. The DNA of the CDR3 is TGTGCCACGACACAGGGGGGTGAGCAGTTCTTC.

The chain recombines TRBV2 with TRBJ1-1; 11 bases line up with TRBD1. Germline-derived CDR1 and CDR2 are SNHLY and FYNNEI. Trimming took 4 bases from V and 7 from J; bases not matched to a gene: 8. The CDR3 is 15 amino acids. In nucleotides, the CDR3 is TGTGCCAGCAGTGGGGGGACAGGGGGTGGTTATGAAGCTTTCTTT. Amino acids: CASSGGTGGGYEAFF.

The V and J genes are TRBV5-5 and TRBJ2-7; the D is unclear. The V and J ends lost 1 base and 4 bases respectively, with 9 bases between them. There are 13 residues in the CDR3. Germline-derived CDR1 and CDR2 are SGHKS and YYEKEE (reference sequence). The CDR3 region has the DNA TGTGCCAGCAGCTTGAGGACGGTTTACGAGCAGTACTTC. Amino acids: CASSLRTVYEQYF.

The count of this clone is one. The chain recombines TRBV2 with TRBJ2-4; D is ambiguous. V shed 1 base and J shed 0 bases, with 4 bases lying between them. Germline V gives CDR1 SNHLY, CDR2 FYNNEI. The CDR3 length is 14 residues. As DNA, the CDR3 is TGTGCCAGCAGTGAAGGTCTAGCCAAAAACATTCAGTACTTC. Translated, it gives CASSEGLAKNIQYF.

The chain uses TRBV28 and TRBJ2-4; TRBD1 matches 9 bases. Germline values: CDR1 MDHEN, CDR2 SYDVKM. The CDR3 has 14 amino acids. The J segment lost 6 bases and the V segment lost 5 bases, leaving 5 bases of the junction unmatched. The CDR3 bases are TGTGCCAGCAGTCCATCGGACAGGGGAAACATTCAGTACTTC. Protein sequence: CASSPSDRGNIQYF.

The chain employs TRBV9 and TRBJ2-7; tentatively, D is TRBD2 (6 bases). The CDR3 extends over 14 amino acids. Germline V gene data show CDR1 as SGDLS and CDR2 as YYNGEE. Trimming removed 3 bases from V and 4 bases from J, with 14 bases in between. CDR3 DNA: TGTGCCAGCAGCGGTCCCGGGGGTCGATACGAGCAGTACTTC. Its protein product is CASSGPGGRYEQYF.

The J gene is TRBJ2-7, the V gene TRBV19; TRBD2 matches at 13 bases. The V and J ends lost 5 bases and 2 bases, in that order; junction bases with no gene match: 12. Germline V gene data show CDR1 as LNHDA and CDR2 as SQIVND (reference sequence). This CDR3 is 18 amino acids long. The CDR3 spells CASSPLGTSGIMAYEQYF. DNA of the CDR3: TGTGCCAGTAGTCCGCTCGGGACTAGCGGGATCATGGCCTACGAGCAGTACTTC. The full variable domain, with the rest looked up from reference TRBV19 and TRBJ2-7, is DGGITQSPKYLFRKEGQNVTLSCEQNLNHDAMYWYRQDPGQGLRLIYYSQIVNDFQKGDIAEGYSVSREKKESFPLTVTSAQKNPTAFYLCASSPLGTSGIMAYEQYFGPGTRLTVT.

About this clone: Different DNA sequences within this sample yield the same CDR3. The chain recombines TRBV27 with TRBJ1-2, with 7 bases fitting TRBD1. V dropped 6 bases and J dropped 2; count of bases not matched to a gene: 3. CDR1 and CDR2 (germline): MNHEY, SMNVEV (reference sequence). CDR3 length equals 13 residues. Written as DNA, the CDR3 is TGTGCCAGCAGCCTGGGACAGAACTATGGCTACACCTTC. It yields the protein CASSLGQNYGYTF.

This clone has only one observation. The CDR3 here is CASSQGTSFKDTQYF. The CDR3 nucleotides read TGCGCCAGCAGCCAAGGGACTAGCTTTAAGGATACGCAGTATTTT. This chain uses TRBV4-3 with TRBJ2-3; 8 bases fit TRBD2. Germline V CDR1 and CDR2: LGHNA, YSLEER. Trimming at V came to 1 base and at J to 6 bases, leaving 6 bases not matched to a gene. The CDR3 runs 15 residues.

The CDR3 loop is CASSPAGAVKNIQYF. CDR3 nucleotide sequence: TGTGCCAGCAGCCCGGCGGGAGCGGTCAAAAACATTCAGTACTTC. V gene TRBV7-9 combines with J gene TRBJ2-4; the match to TRBD2 covers 7 bases. Germline V CDR1 and CDR2: SEHNR, FQNEAQ (reference sequence). The junction had 7 bases not matched to a gene; V was cut back by 5 bases and J by 3 bases. The length of the CDR3 is 15 residues. Together with reference TRBV7-9 and TRBJ2-4, the CDR3 gives the full variable domain: DTGVSQNPRHKITKRGQNVTFRCDPISEHNRLYWYRQTLGQGPEFLTYFQNEAQLEKSRLLSDRFSAERPKGSFSTLEIQRTEQGDSAMYLCASSPAGAVKNIQYFGAGTRLSVL.

The chain recombines TRBV19 with TRBJ1-1; D is uncertain. V lost 1 base and J lost 6, with 9 bases in between. This CDR3 region has 13 residues. Germline V gives CDR1 LNHDA, CDR2 SQIVND (reference sequence). The CDR3 bases are TGTGCCAGTAGTATAGTTCAGTTGTCTGAAGCTTTCTTT. Encoded protein: CASSIVQLSEAFF.

The V and J genes are TRBV29-1 and TRBJ1-1; possible D gene TRBD1, 5 bases. Trimming pared 4 bases from V and 6 bases from J, leaving 18 bases between. Germline lookup yields CDR1 SQVTM and CDR2 ANQGSEA. This CDR3 contains 14 residues. The CDR3 bases are TGCAGCGTTGTAGTGGGGCATTCGGGCTCTGAAGCTTTCTTT. Translating gives CSVVVGHSGSEAFF.

As for this clone: Germline and junction disagree at one end, which may indicate a read error. The rearrangement joins TRBV5-1 to TRBJ2-7, with TRBD1 matching 9 bases. CDR1 and CDR2 from the germline V gene are SGHRS and YFSETQ. The CDR3 contains 11 residues. CDR3 coding DNA: TGCGCCAGCCTTCCTTTCGACAGGGGGAACTTC. Translating gives CASLPFDRGNF.

This rearrangement joins TRBV5-5 to TRBJ1-1; D unresolved. Trimming took off 4 bases at V and 0 bases at J, with 10 bases between the two ends. The CDR3 contains 14 residues. Germline CDR1 is SGHKS and CDR2 is YYEKEE (reference sequence). This CDR3 reads CASSRVSMNTEAFF. CDR3 DNA: TGTGCCAGCAGCAGGGTCTCAATGAACACTGAAGCTTTCTTT.